This TCR beta chain is drawn from a study of blood T cell repertoires in COVID-19. Study overall: Acute and convalescent COVID-19 samples came from the United States, Italy and Spain. T cells, B-cell-depleted T cells, or PBMCs provided the cDNA or gDNA that served as material.

Unmatched junction bases numbered 4, after V lost 0 bases and J lost 5 bases. Germline values: CDR1 SGHRS, CDR2 YFSETQ. CDR3 length: 15 residues. Per the study methods: Reference gene primer amplification in the assay estimated nucleated cell counts. Assay used: immunoSEQ multiplex PCR; TCRdb lists only in-frame clones, some missing. V and J calls plus clone size are reproduced from that table; the DNA served to infer D and trimming. The sample contains under 200,000 clones, 83% of which appear only once. This clone was counted once. This TCR was sampled from a human donor in a cohort sampled during active COVID-19. The J gene is TRBJ2-7, the V gene TRBV5-1; TRBD1 agrees at 11 bases. The source material was peripheral blood. CDR3 DNA sequence: TGCGCCAGCAGCTTGGGGGACAGGGGGTTCAACGAGCAGTACTTC. Protein product: CASSLGDRGFNEQYF.